This T cell receptor (beta chain) comes out of a study of vaccination effects on CD4 cells after COVID-19. The culture ran for approximately nine days before CD4+ T cells were isolated. All participants had two doses of either the BNT162b2 or mRNA-1273 vaccine. TCRdb's table, derived via immunoSEQ multiplex PCR, lists solely in-frame clones and lacks some. The sample carries tens of thousands of clones, around 80% recorded once. Germline loops: CDR1 LNHNV, CDR2 YYDKDF (reference sequence). The V end was cut by 11 bases, the J end by 2 bases, with 18 bases between. This CDR3 is 14 amino acids long. In the case of this clone: Its target is not known.

J is TRBJ2-5 and V is TRBV15, with D tentatively TRBD2 (7 bases). This receptor was taken from a human donor who received a COVID-19 vaccine. The sequenced sample was CD4+ T cells from PBMCs cultured without peptide, obtained after COVID-19 vaccination. CDR3 region: CAVGGADGQETQYF. The CDR3 DNA reads as TGTGCCGTAGGGGGGGCTGACGGACAAGAGACCCAGTACTTC.